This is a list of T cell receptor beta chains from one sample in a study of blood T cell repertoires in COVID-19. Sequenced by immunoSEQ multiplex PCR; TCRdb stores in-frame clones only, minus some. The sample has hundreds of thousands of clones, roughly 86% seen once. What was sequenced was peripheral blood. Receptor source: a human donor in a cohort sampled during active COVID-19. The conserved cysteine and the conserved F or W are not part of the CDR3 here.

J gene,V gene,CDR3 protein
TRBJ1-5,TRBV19,ASRPPGGGSNQPQH
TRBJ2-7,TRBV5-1,ASSLLTSGSGEQY
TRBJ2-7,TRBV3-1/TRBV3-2,ASSQDSSFEYEQY
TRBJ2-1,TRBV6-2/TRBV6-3,ASSYISGINEQF
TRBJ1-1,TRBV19,ASRIRYTGEMNTEAF
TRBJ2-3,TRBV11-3,ASSLGRGIGTDTQY
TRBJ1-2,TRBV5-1,ASSLDSTDYGYT
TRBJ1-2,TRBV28,ASSLTGGNYGYT
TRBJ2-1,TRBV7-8,ASSFRDSYNEQF
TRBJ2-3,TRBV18,ASSLAGVTDTQY
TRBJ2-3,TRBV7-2,ASSLEGGGLDTQY
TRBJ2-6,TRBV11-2,ASSLGQGLANVLT
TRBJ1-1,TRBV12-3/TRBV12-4,ASSFGLDTEAF
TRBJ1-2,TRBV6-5,ASSYSMPAGGYT
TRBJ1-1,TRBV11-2,ASSLDGEDTEAF
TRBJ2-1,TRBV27,ASSLYGGTNEQF
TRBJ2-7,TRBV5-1,ASSSEPLAGGLYEQY
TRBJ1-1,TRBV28,ASSLGDRGTEAF
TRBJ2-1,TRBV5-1,ASSLMAGGTNEQF
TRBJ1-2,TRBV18,ASSPGGIGYMDGYT
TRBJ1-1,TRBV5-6,ASSPHRGEAF
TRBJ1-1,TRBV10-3,AISREGWTEAF
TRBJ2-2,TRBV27,ASSLSRGLAMGTGELF
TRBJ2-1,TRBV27,ASSSGGLVNEQF
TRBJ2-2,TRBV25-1,ASESDRTGVITGELF
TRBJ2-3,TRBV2,ASSAGGADTQY
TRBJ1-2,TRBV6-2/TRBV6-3,ASSSLNNYGYT
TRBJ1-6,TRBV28,ASTGLSKGTYNSPLH
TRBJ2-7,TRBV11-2,ASRPIRGRIGQY
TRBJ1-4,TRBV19,ASSGKGQGGSGNEKLF
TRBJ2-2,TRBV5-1,ASSLNINSNTGELF
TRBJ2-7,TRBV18,ASSPRQGTSGGYSYEQY
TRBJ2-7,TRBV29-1,SVLVSSYEQY
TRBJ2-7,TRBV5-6,ASSLVYGRGSYEQY
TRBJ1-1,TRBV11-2,ASSLQGTEAF
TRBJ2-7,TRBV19,ASSITRGSSYEQY